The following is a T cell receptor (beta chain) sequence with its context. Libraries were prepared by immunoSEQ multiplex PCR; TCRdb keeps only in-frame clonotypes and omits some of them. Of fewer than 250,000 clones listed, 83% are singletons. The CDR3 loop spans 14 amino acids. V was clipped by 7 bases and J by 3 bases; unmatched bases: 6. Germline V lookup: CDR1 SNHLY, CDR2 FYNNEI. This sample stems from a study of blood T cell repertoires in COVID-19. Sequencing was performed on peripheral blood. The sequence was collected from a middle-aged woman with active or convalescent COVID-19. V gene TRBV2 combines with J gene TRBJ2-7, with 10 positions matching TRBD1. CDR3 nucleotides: TGTGCCAGCACCGGGGGACAGGGGATCTACGAGCAGTACTTC. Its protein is CASTGGQGIYEQYF.